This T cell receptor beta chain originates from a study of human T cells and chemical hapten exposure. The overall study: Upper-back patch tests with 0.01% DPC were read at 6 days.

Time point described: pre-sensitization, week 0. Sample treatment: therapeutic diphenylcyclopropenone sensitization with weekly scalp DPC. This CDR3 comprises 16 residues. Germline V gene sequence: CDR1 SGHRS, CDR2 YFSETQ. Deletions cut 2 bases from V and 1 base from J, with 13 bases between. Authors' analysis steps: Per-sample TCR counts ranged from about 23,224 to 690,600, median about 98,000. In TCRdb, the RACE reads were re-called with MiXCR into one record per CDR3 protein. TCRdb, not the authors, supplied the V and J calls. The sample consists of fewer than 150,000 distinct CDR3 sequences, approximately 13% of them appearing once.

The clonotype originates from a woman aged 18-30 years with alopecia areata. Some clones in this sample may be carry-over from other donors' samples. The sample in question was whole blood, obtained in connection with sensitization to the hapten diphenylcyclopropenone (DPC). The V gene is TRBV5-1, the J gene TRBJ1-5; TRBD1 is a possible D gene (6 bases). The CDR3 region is CASSFSRGQSNQPQHF. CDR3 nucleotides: TGCGCCAGCAGCTTTAGCAGGGGACAAAGCAATCAGCCCCAGCATTTT.